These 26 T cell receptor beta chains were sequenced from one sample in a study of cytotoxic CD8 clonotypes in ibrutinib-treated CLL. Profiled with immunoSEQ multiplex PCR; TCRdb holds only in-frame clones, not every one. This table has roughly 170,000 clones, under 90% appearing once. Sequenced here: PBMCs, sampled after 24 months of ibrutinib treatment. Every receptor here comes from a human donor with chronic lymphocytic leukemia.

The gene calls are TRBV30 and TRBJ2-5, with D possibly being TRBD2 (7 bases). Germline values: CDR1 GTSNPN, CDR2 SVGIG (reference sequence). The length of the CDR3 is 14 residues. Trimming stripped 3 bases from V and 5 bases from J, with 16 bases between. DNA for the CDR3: TGTGCCTGGAGCTTAGGGGGGGGCGCGGAGACCCAGTACTTC. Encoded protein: CAWSLGGGAETQYF.

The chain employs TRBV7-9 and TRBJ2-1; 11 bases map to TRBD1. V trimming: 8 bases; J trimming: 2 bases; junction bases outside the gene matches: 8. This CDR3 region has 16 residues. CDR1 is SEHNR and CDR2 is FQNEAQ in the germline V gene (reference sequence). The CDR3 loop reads CASLIWTGGPYNEQFF. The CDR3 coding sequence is TGTGCCAGCCTTATATGGACAGGGGGCCCCTACAATGAGCAGTTCTTC. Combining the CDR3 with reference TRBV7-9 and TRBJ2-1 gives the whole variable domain DTGVSQNPRHKITKRGQNVTFRCDPISEHNRLYWYRQTLGQGPEFLTYFQNEAQLEKSRLLSDRFSAERPKGSFSTLEIQRTEQGDSAMYLCASLIWTGGPYNEQFFGPGTRLTVL.

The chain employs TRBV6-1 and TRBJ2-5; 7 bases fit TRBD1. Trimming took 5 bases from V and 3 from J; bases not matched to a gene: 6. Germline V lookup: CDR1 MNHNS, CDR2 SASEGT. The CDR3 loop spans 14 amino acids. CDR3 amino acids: CASSKTGTEETQYF. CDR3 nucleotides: TGTGCCAGCAGTAAAACTGGGACAGAAGAGACCCAGTACTTC.

The CDR3 spells CASSVLQGASEAFF. CDR3 nucleotides: TGTGCCAGCAGCGTCCTGCAGGGGGCGAGTGAAGCTTTCTTT. The chain combines TRBV9 with TRBJ1-1; 8 bases line up with TRBD1. This CDR3 region has 14 residues. Germline V gene data show CDR1 as SGDLS and CDR2 as YYNGEE. Germline trimming cut 2 bases from V and 7 bases from J; bases unmatched to any gene: 7.

The CDR3 region is CASSPGLTGVTYEQYF. The CDR3 coding sequence is TGTGCCAGCAGCCCAGGACTGACAGGCGTAACCTACGAGCAGTACTTC. J is TRBJ2-5 and V is TRBV14; D possibly corresponds to TRBD1 (6 bases). The DNA end is a closer match to TRBJ2-7, so the J assignment may be wrong. The CDR3 is 16 amino acids. Per germline, CDR1 SGHDN and CDR2 FVKESK.

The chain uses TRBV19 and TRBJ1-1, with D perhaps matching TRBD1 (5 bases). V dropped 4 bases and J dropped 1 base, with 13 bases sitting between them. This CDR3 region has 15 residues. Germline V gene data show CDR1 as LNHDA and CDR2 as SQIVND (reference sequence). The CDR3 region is CASSRGTDGNTEAFF. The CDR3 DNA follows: TGTGCCAGTAGTAGGGGGACGGATGGGAACACTGAAGCTTTCTTT.

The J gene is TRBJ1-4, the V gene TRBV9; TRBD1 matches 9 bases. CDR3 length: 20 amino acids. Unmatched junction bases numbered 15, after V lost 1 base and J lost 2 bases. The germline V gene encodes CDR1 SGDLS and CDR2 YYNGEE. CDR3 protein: CASSVSVTGGSLLTNEKLFF. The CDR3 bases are TGTGCCAGCAGCGTATCGGTGACAGGGGGTTCCCTATTGACTAATGAAAAACTGTTTTTT.

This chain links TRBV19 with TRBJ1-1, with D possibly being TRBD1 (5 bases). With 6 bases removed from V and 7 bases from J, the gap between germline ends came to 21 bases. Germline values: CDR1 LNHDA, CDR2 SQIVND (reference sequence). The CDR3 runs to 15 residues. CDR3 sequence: CASRRQTLFGGEAFF. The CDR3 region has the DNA TGTGCCAGTAGAAGACAGACCCTTTTTGGCGGTGAAGCTTTCTTT.

The CDR3 sequence is CASSPGQLAGETQYF. The CDR3 bases are TGTGCCAGCAGCCCTGGCCAGCTAGCGGGGGAGACCCAGTACTTC. The chain uses TRBV7-6 and TRBJ2-5, with 9 bases aligning to TRBD2. The junction had 9 bases not matched to a gene; V was cut back by 5 bases and J by 5 bases. CDR1 is SGHVS, CDR2 FNYEAQ, per germline. The CDR3 has 15 residues.

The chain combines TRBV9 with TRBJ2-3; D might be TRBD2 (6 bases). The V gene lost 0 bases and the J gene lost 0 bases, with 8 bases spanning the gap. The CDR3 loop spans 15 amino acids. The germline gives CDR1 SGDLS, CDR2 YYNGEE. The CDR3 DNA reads TGTGCCAGCAGCGTAGGCGGGGCCAGCACAGATACGCAGTATTTT. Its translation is CASSVGGASTDTQYF. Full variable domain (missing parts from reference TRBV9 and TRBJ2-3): DSGVTQTPKHLITATGQRVTLRCSPRSGDLSVYWYQQSLDQGLQFLIQYYNGEERAKGNILERFSAQQFPDLHSELNLSSLELGDSALYFCASSVGGASTDTQYFGPGTRLTVL.

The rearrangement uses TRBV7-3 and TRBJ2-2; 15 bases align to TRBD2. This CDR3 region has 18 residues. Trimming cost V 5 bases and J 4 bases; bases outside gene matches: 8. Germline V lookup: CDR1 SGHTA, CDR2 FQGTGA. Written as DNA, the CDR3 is TGTGCCAGCAGCCCCACGGGACTAGCGGGAGGAGGCACCGGGGAGCTGTTTTTT. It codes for CASSPTGLAGGGTGELFF.

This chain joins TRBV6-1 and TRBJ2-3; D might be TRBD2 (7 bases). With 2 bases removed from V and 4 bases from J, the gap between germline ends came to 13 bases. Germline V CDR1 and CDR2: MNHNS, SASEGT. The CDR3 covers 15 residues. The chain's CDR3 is CASSEIWGGPDTQYF. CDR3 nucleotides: TGTGCCAGCAGTGAAATCTGGGGGGGCCCAGATACGCAGTATTTT.

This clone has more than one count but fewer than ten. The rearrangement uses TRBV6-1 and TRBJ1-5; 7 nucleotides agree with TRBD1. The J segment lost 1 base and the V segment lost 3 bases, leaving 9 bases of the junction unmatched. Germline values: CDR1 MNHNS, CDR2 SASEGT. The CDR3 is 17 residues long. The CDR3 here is CASSDSLTTGSNQPQHF. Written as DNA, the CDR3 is TGTGCCAGCAGTGATAGCCTAACGACAGGGAGCAATCAGCCCCAGCATTTT.

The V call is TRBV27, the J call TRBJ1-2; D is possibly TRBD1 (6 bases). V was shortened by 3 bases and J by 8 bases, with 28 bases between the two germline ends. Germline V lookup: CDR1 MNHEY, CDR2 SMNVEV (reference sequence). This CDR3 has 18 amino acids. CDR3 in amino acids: CASSLGTRGLGLTGGYTF. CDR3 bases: TGTGCCAGCAGTTTGGGGACCCGGGGACTGGGACTAACAGGGGGCTACACCTTC.

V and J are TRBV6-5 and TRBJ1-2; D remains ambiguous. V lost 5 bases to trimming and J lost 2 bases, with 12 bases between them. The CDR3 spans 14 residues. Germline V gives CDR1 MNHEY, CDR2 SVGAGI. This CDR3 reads CASSPGRMNYGYTF. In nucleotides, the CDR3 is TGTGCCAGCAGTCCTGGCAGGATGAACTATGGCTACACCTTC.

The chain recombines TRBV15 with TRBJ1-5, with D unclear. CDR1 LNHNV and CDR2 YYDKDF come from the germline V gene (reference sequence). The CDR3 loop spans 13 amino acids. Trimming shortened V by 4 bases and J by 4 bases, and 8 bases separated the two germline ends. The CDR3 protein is CATSTHQNQPQHF. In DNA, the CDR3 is TGTGCCACCAGCACACATCAAAATCAGCCCCAGCATTTT.

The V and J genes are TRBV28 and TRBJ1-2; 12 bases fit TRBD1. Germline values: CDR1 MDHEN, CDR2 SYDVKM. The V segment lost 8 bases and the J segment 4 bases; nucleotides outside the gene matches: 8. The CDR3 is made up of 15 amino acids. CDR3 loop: CASLRDRGRVYGYTF. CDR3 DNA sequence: TGTGCCAGCCTCCGGGACAGGGGGCGAGTCTATGGCTACACCTTC.

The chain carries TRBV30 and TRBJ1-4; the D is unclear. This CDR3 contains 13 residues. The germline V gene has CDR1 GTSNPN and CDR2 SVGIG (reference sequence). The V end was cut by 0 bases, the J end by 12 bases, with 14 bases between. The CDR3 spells CAWSVRTAPELFF. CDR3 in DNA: TGTGCCTGGAGTGTCCGGACGGCCCCCGAACTGTTTTTT.

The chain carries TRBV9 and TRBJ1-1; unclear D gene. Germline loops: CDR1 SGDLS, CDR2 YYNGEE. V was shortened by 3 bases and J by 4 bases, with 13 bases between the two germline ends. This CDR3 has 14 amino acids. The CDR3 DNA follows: TGTGCCAGCAGCGGGGTCGGTACGGCCACTGAAGCTTTCTTT. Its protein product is CASSGVGTATEAFF. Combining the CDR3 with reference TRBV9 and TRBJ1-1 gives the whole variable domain DSGVTQTPKHLITATGQRVTLRCSPRSGDLSVYWYQQSLDQGLQFLIQYYNGEERAKGNILERFSAQQFPDLHSELNLSSLELGDSALYFCASSGVGTATEAFFGQGTRLTVV.

The chain's CDR3 is CSAREPKEQFF. The CDR3 nucleotides read TGCAGTGCTAGAGAGCCTAAGGAGCAGTTCTTC. V and J are TRBV20-1 and TRBJ2-1, with D uncertain. This CDR3 has 11 amino acids. Germline lookup yields CDR1 DFQATT and CDR2 SNEGSKA (reference sequence). V lost 0 bases and J lost 10, with 7 bases in between.

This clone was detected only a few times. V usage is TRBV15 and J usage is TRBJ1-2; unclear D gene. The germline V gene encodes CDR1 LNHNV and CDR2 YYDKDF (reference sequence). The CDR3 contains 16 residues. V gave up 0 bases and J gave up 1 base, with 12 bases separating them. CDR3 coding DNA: TGTGCCACCAGCAGAGATGGGAGGACTTTTAACTATGGCTACACCTTC. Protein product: CATSRDGRTFNYGYTF.

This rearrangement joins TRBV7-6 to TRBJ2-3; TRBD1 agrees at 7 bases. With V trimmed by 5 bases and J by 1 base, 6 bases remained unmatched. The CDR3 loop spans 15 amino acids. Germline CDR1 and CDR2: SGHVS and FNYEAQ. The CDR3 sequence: CASSPTGVRTDTQYF. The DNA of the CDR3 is TGTGCCAGCAGCCCTACAGGGGTTCGCACAGATACGCAGTATTTT.

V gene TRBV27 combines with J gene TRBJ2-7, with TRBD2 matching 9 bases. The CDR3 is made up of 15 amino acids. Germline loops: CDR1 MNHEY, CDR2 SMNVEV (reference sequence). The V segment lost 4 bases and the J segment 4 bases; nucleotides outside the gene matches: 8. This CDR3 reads CASSSWAGGVYEQYF. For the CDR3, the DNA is TGTGCCAGCAGTTCATGGGCGGGAGGGGTTTACGAGCAGTACTTC.

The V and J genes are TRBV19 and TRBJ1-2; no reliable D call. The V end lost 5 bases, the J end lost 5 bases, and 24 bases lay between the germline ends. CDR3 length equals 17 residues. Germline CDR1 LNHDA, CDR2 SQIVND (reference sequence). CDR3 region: CASSPEDGRRVVYGYTF. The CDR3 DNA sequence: TGTGCCAGTAGTCCGGAGGACGGACGTCGTGTAGTGTATGGCTACACCTTC. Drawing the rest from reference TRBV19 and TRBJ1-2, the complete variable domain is DGGITQSPKYLFRKEGQNVTLSCEQNLNHDAMYWYRQDPGQGLRLIYYSQIVNDFQKGDIAEGYSVSREKKESFPLTVTSAQKNPTAFYLCASSPEDGRRVVYGYTFGSGTRLTVV.

The CDR3 DNA follows: TGTGCCAGCACCGGGACAGGGAACTATGAGCAGTTCTTC. Its translation: CASTGTGNYEQFF. The chain has TRBV6-5 and TRBJ2-1; 9 bases map to TRBD1. The junction had 6 bases not matched to a gene; V was cut back by 7 bases and J by 8 bases. In germline, CDR1 is MNHEY, CDR2 SVGAGI. The CDR3 is 13 amino acids.

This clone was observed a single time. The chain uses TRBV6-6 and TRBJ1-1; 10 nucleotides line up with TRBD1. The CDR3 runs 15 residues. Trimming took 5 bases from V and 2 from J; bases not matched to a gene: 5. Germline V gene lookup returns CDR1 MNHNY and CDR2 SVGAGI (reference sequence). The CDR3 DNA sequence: TGTGCCAGCAGTACCGGACAGGGGGTTAACACTGAAGCTTTCTTT. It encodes CASSTGQGVNTEAFF.